This is a list of T cell receptor beta chains from one sample in a study of shared clonotypes between healthy human individuals. Sequenced by immunoSEQ multiplex PCR; TCRdb stores in-frame clones only, minus some. The sample contains about 2.5 million clones, about nine tenths of which appear only once. The sample was naive CD4+ T cells from PBMCs. The source is a man between 18 and 29 years old in good health. Some clones in this sample may be carry-over from other donors' samples. The CDR3 runs from the conserved cysteine through the conserved F or W. The D gene is left open where the match is weak. Clone size is stated in some rows and not others, as once, few, many or a class when expanded.

v_call	cdr3_length	j_call	d_call	clone_size	cdr3_aa	cdr3_nt
TRBV30	14	TRBJ2-7	TRBD1	-	CAWRAGTGTYEQYF	TGTGCCTGGAGGGCGGGGACAGGGACCTACGAGCAGTACTTC
TRBV5-1	14	TRBJ2-7	-	-	CASSFGPSSYEQYF	TGCGCCAGCAGCTTCGGCCCGAGCTCCTACGAGCAGTACTTC
TRBV6-6	11	TRBJ2-5	-	once	CASSYGETQYF	TGTGCCAGCAGTTATGGGGAGACCCAGTACTTC
TRBV7-3	14	TRBJ2-1	-	once	CASSLGFAYNEQFF	TGTGCCAGCAGCTTAGGTTTTGCCTACAATGAGCAGTTCTTC
TRBV11-2	14	TRBJ1-1	-	-	CASSLVGAGTEAFF	TGTGCCAGCAGCTTAGTGGGGGCGGGCACTGAAGCTTTCTTT
TRBV12-5	15	TRBJ2-5	TRBD1	once	CASARQGVKQETQYF	TGTGCTAGTGCTAGGCAGGGGGTTAAGCAAGAGACCCAGTACTTC
TRBV11-2	18	TRBJ1-2	TRBD1	-	CASSLEGKGTGKKNGYTF	TGTGCCAGCAGCTTAGAAGGGAAGGGGACAGGGAAGAAGAATGGCTACACCTTC
TRBV28	13	TRBJ2-7	TRBD2	-	CASINSGSYEQYF	TGTGCCAGCATCAATAGCGGGAGTTACGAGCAGTACTTC
TRBV5-1	15	TRBJ2-1	-	-	CASSADSPSYNEQFF	TGCGCCAGCAGCGCCGACAGCCCATCCTACAATGAGCAGTTCTTC
TRBV9	14	TRBJ1-1	-	-	CASSTRAELTEAFF	TGTGCCAGCAGCACCCGAGCGGAGCTCACTGAAGCTTTCTTT
TRBV11-2	14	TRBJ1-1	-	-	CASSLPAGNTEAFF	TGTGCCAGCAGCTTACCGGCAGGCAACACTGAAGCTTTCTTT
TRBV7-3	14	TRBJ2-3	-	-	CASSLLGVADTQYF	TGTGCCAGCAGCCTTCTGGGCGTCGCAGATACGCAGTATTTT
TRBV7-9	16	TRBJ2-1	-	-	CASSSARAADYNEQFF	TGTGCCAGCAGCTCAGCGAGAGCGGCCGATTACAATGAGCAGTTCTTC
TRBV28	15	TRBJ1-3	-	-	CASSFLGLSGNTIYF	TGTGCCAGCAGTTTCCTCGGGCTCTCTGGAAACACCATATATTTT
TRBV7-2	14	TRBJ2-5	-	-	CASSLSRAQETQYF	TGTGCCAGCAGCTTGAGTCGGGCCCAAGAGACCCAGTACTTC
TRBV29-1	16	TRBJ1-2	TRBD1	-	CSVEGARTGEIYGYTF	TGCAGCGTTGAAGGCGCTCGGACAGGGGAAATCTATGGCTACACCTTC
TRBV7-2	13	TRBJ1-2	TRBD1	-	CASSSGQVGAYTF	TGTGCCAGCAGCTCCGGACAGGTTGGGGCCTACACCTTC
TRBV10-3	14	TRBJ2-1	TRBD2	-	CAISGTRIVNEQFF	TGTGCCATCAGTGGGACTAGGATCGTCAATGAGCAGTTCTTC
TRBV5-4	15	TRBJ2-1	-	once	CASSLVAGGYNEQFF	TGTGCCAGCAGCTTGGTGGCAGGGGGGTACAATGAGCAGTTCTTC
TRBV25-1	15	TRBJ2-3	-	-	CASRPDRAKGNTQYF	TGTGCCAGCAGGCCGGACCGGGCCAAAGGAAATACGCAGTATTTT
TRBV25-1	14	TRBJ1-2	TRBD1	-	CASSEYGTDYGYTF	TGTGCCAGCAGTGAATACGGGACAGACTATGGCTACACCTTC
TRBV9	15	TRBJ2-1	TRBD1	once	CASSVIGTANNEQFF	TGTGCCAGCAGCGTAATAGGGACAGCAAACAATGAGCAGTTCTTC
TRBV18	15	TRBJ2-3	TRBD2	-	CASSPLPRGADTQYF	TGTGCCAGCTCACCCCTACCCCGGGGGGCAGATACGCAGTATTTT
TRBV7-2	16	TRBJ2-7	TRBD2	-	CASSHGTRLNTYEQYF	TGTGCCAGCAGCCACGGGACTAGACTCAACACCTACGAGCAGTACTTC
TRBV5-6	15	TRBJ2-7	-	-	CASSLRTDETYEQYF	TGTGCCAGCAGCTTAAGGACAGATGAAACCTACGAGCAGTACTTC
TRBV30	18	TRBJ2-5	TRBD2	-	CAWSVGRTHGLAGGRQYF	TGTGCCTGGAGTGTAGGGCGGACCCATGGACTAGCGGGAGGGCGGCAGTACTTC
TRBV29-1	13	TRBJ2-5	TRBD1	-	CSVLQGAGETQYF	TGCAGCGTCTTACAGGGGGCGGGAGAGACCCAGTACTTC
TRBV5-1	13	TRBJ2-7	-	-	CASSLDGSIEQYF	TGCGCCAGCAGCCTTGACGGCTCGATAGAGCAGTACTTC
TRBV30	11	TRBJ1-2	-	-	CAWRDQRSYTF	TGTGCCTGGAGAGACCAGCGGAGCTACACCTTC
TRBV29-1	13	TRBJ2-5	-	-	CSVVRQGSREQYF	TGCAGCGTTGTCCGGCAGGGGTCGCGAGAGCAGTACTTC
TRBV5-4	13	TRBJ2-7	-	-	CASGDPVAYEQYF	TGTGCCAGCGGAGACCCTGTGGCTTACGAGCAGTACTTC
TRBV7-2	12	TRBJ2-7	-	-	CASSLLGYEQYF	TGTGCCAGCAGCTTACTCGGTTACGAGCAGTACTTC
TRBV7-9	14	TRBJ1-2	-	few	CASSLESLGGGYTF	TGTGCCAGCAGCTTAGAATCTCTAGGGGGTGGCTACACCTTC
TRBV19	11	TRBJ1-1	TRBD1	-	CASNDRDRAFF	TGTGCCAGTAATGACAGGGATAGAGCTTTCTTT
TRBV2	13	TRBJ2-7	-	-	CASSANGIYEQYF	TGTGCCAGCAGTGCTAACGGTATCTACGAGCAGTACTTC
TRBV18	14	TRBJ1-4	-	once	CASSPRSSNEKLFF	TGTGCCAGCTCACCTCGGAGCTCAAATGAAAAACTGTTTTTT
TRBV12-5	17	TRBJ2-2	-	-	CASGLVPDRWGAGELFF	TGTGCTAGTGGTTTGGTACCGGACAGGTGGGGGGCCGGGGAGCTGTTTTTT
TRBV28	19	TRBJ1-1	TRBD1	-	CASSPIIGTGPFGDTEAFF	TGTGCCAGCAGCCCAATCATCGGGACAGGGCCGTTTGGGGACACTGAAGCTTTCTTT
TRBV7-3	13	TRBJ2-2	-	-	CASSPRDTGELFF	TGTGCCAGCAGCCCGAGGGATACCGGGGAGCTGTTTTTT
TRBV7-2	12	TRBJ1-1	-	few	CASSFSRTEAFF	TGTGCCAGCAGCTTCTCACGCACTGAAGCTTTCTTT
TRBV27	12	TRBJ1-1	-	-	CASSSPPGKAFF	TGTGCCAGCAGTTCCCCGCCCGGCAAGGCTTTCTTT
TRBV5-1	14	TRBJ1-2	-	-	CASSSGQGNYGYTF	TGCGCCAGCAGCTCTGGTCAGGGAAACTATGGCTACACCTTC
TRBV5-6	15	TRBJ2-3	TRBD1	-	CASSPGTGATDTQYF	TGTGCCAGCAGCCCCGGGACAGGGGCGACAGATACGCAGTATTTT
TRBV5-1	16	TRBJ2-5	-	-	CASSLNSRAPQETQYF	TGCGCCAGCAGCTTGAATAGCCGGGCACCTCAAGAGACCCAGTACTTC
TRBV4-2	17	TRBJ2-2	TRBD2	-	CASSQGESSGNTGELFF	TGTGCCAGCAGCCAAGGCGAGTCTAGCGGGAACACCGGGGAGCTGTTTTTT
TRBV18	12	TRBJ2-3	-	-	CASSPSRDTQYF	TGTGCCAGCTCACCCAGTCGGGATACGCAGTATTTT
TRBV27	13	TRBJ1-2	TRBD1	-	CASSLDRSYGYTF	TGTGCCAGCAGTTTGGACAGGAGCTATGGCTACACCTTC
TRBV21-1	15	TRBJ1-2	-	once	CASSPRWGSRSGYTF	TGTGCCAGCAGCCCTAGGTGGGGTAGCCGTAGTGGCTACACCTTC
TRBV6-5	15	TRBJ1-5	-	-	CASRGLGASGQPQHF	TGTGCCAGCAGGGGACTTGGCGCGTCGGGTCAGCCCCAGCATTTT
TRBV9	14	TRBJ2-7	-	-	CASSKTGHTYEQYF	TGTGCCAGCAGCAAGACTGGACACACCTACGAGCAGTACTTC
TRBV28	14	TRBJ2-3	-	-	CASSTRGRTDTQYF	TGTGCCAGCAGTACCCGGGGCCGCACAGATACGCAGTATTTT
TRBV4-3	15	TRBJ2-7	TRBD1	-	CASSQEVTGTYEQYF	TGCGCCAGCAGCCAAGAAGTGACAGGGACCTACGAGCAGTACTTC
TRBV9	18	TRBJ2-3	TRBD2	-	CASSVGFLREGRSDTQYF	TGTGCCAGCAGCGTAGGGTTTTTGCGGGAGGGCCGCTCAGATACGCAGTATTTT